The rows below give T cell receptor beta chains drawn from one sample of a study of T cells in Graves' hyperthyroidism and ophthalmopathy. TCRdb reprocessed the multiplex PCR reads with MiXCR, giving one entry per CDR3 protein. The sample has around 600,000 distinct CDR3 sequences; about 45% are singletons. Sequencing used peripheral blood or thyroid tissue (not recorded which). These receptors were obtained from an adult man with Graves' disease, either hyperthyroidism or ophthalmopathy (not recorded which). Each CDR3 is given with its conserved first and last residue. Each record gives: J gene, D gene, V gene, clone size, CDR3 DNA, CDR3 protein. D genes are given only for firm matches. Where a row states a size, it is once, few, many or the class of an expanded clone; other rows omit it.

>TRBJ1-2|TRBD1|TRBV5-5|.
TGTGCCAGCAGCTCCCGGCAGGGACAGGGGAATGGCTACACCTTC
CASSSRQGQGNGYTF
>TRBJ2-6|.|TRBV20-1|.
TGCAGTGCTAGAGGTACGGGGGCCGGGGCCAACGTCCTGACTTTC
CSARGTGAGANVLTF
>TRBJ2-7|.|TRBV15|many
TGTGCCACCAGCAGAGCCACTGGCTACGAGCAGTACTTC
CATSRATGYEQYF
>TRBJ2-5|.|TRBV9|many
TGTGCCAGCAGCGTACGCAGGGGTGGAGAGACCCAGTACTTC
CASSVRRGGETQYF
>TRBJ1-1|.|TRBV19|few
TGTGCCAGTAGTATTAGTCAGATGAACACTGAAGCTTTCTTT
CASSISQMNTEAFF
>TRBJ2-7|.|TRBV2|few
TGTGCCAGCAGTTACTCAGGCGCGGGTGCCACCTACTACGAGCAGTACTTC
CASSYSGAGATYYEQYF
>TRBJ2-3|.|TRBV29-1|few
TGCAGCGTTGCGCATTGGGGGGGCGCGAAAGAAGATACGCAGTATTTT
CSVAHWGGAKEDTQYF
>TRBJ1-5|.|TRBV7-8|few
TGTGCCAGCAGCTTATCTGGCAGTTATAGCAATCAGCCCCAGCATTTT
CASSLSGSYSNQPQHF
>TRBJ1-5|.|TRBV9|.
TGTGCCAGCTCACGACTGGCGCCCCAGGGAGACAATCAGCCCCAGCATTTT
CASSRLAPQGDNQPQHF
>TRBJ1-6|TRBD1|TRBV10-3|few
TGTGCCATCAGTCCGGGACAGGGGAATTCACCCCTCCACTTT
CAISPGQGNSPLHF
>TRBJ2-5|TRBD2|TRBV10-2|.
TGCGCCAGCAGGGGGACTAGCGAGGAGACCCAGTACTTC
CASRGTSEETQYF
>TRBJ2-7|TRBD2|TRBV24-1|.
TGTGCCACTAGCGGGGGAGCCTACGAGCAGTACTTC
CATSGGAYEQYF
>TRBJ1-3|.|TRBV7-2|.
TGTGCCAGCAGCTTGGCCGGTCAGATGGCTGGAAACACCATATATTTT
CASSLAGQMAGNTIYF
>TRBJ1-2|TRBD1|TRBV2|many
TGTGCCGGTGGACAGGGGGCAGGCTATGGCTACACCTTC
CAGGQGAGYGYTF
>TRBJ1-5|TRBD1|TRBV4-1|.
TGCGCCAGCAGCCAAGTGAGTGGACAGGCGCATCAGCCCCAGCATTTT
CASSQVSGQAHQPQHF
>TRBJ1-6|.|TRBV4-1|.
TGCGCCAGCAGCCAAGAATGGGGGTTGGGCAATTCACCCCTCCACTTT
CASSQEWGLGNSPLHF
>TRBJ2-2|TRBD1|TRBV12-3/TRBV12-4|.
TGTGCCAGCAGTCTTTTGGGACAGGCGTCCGGGGAGCTGTTTTTT
CASSLLGQASGELFF
>TRBJ1-2|TRBD1|TRBV2|.
TGTGCCAGCAGTCAACAGGGGGTTGAGTATGGCTACACCTTC
CASSQQGVEYGYTF
>TRBJ1-3|.|TRBV11-3|.
TGTGCCAGCAGCCAAGGGGGGGCCGGAAACACCATATATTTT
CASSQGGAGNTIYF
>TRBJ2-2|TRBD2|TRBV20-1|.
TGCAGTGCGCCGAGACTAGCGGATGGGGAATACACCGGGGAGCTGTTTTTT
CSAPRLADGEYTGELFF
>TRBJ1-5|.|TRBV29-1|many
TGCAGCGTTGAACTGGGCGGCAATCAGCCCCAGCATTTT
CSVELGGNQPQHF
>TRBJ1-2|TRBD1|TRBV6-1|few
TGTGCCAGCAGTGTCAGGGGGCACGGTGGCTACACCTTC
CASSVRGHGGYTF
>TRBJ2-7|TRBD1|TRBV5-5|.
TGTGCCAGCAGCAAAGGACAGGGAACCTACGAGCAGTACTTC
CASSKGQGTYEQYF
>TRBJ2-7|TRBD1|TRBV2|.
TGTGCCAGCAGCCGCTCCCCGACAGGGAGCTCCTACGAGCAGTACTTC
CASSRSPTGSSYEQYF
>TRBJ2-7|TRBD1|TRBV13|few
TGTGCCAGCAGCTACGGGACAGGGGGCTGGGAGCAGTACTTC
CASSYGTGGWEQYF
>TRBJ1-1|.|TRBV19|few
TGTGCCAGTAGGAGCAGGCTGAACACTGAAGCTTTCTTT
CASRSRLNTEAFF
>TRBJ1-6|.|TRBV12-3/TRBV12-4|.
TGTGCCAGCAATCGGGACACCTGGTCTTCACCCCTCCACTTT
CASNRDTWSSPLHF
>TRBJ1-3|.|TRBV2|medium-sized
TGTGCCAGCAGCGCGACAGCCTCTGGAAACACCATATATTTT
CASSATASGNTIYF
>TRBJ1-4|TRBD1|TRBV10-3|many
TGTGCCATCGGGGGACAGGGCGATGAAAAACTGTTTTTT
CAIGGQGDEKLFF
>TRBJ1-4|TRBD1|TRBV29-1|many
TGCAGCGTCCCAAGCCGACAGGGACATGAAAAACTGTTTTTT
CSVPSRQGHEKLFF
>TRBJ1-2|.|TRBV5-1|.
TGCGCCAGCAGCTTGAAGGGTGACTATGGCCACACCTTC
CASSLKGDYGHTF
>TRBJ1-1|TRBD1|TRBV5-1|.
TGCGCCAGCAGCGTGACAGGGGGCAAGAACACTGAAGCTTTCTTT
CASSVTGGKNTEAFF
>TRBJ1-1|.|TRBV9|many
TGTGCCAGCAGTGGCAGGGTGAACACTGAAGCTTTCTTT
CASSGRVNTEAFF
>TRBJ1-5|TRBD1|TRBV7-9|many
TGTGCCAGCAGCTTTGGGACAGGGAATCAGCCCCAGCATTTT
CASSFGTGNQPQHF
>TRBJ1-6|TRBD1|TRBV7-8|.
TGTGCCAGCAGCTTTCGGGCAGGGGGGGGTTCACCCCTCCACTTT
CASSFRAGGGSPLHF
>TRBJ1-1|.|TRBV9|few
TGTGCCAGCAGCGTAGTCGCAGGGCGAGGGGTCACTGAAGCTTTCTTT
CASSVVAGRGVTEAFF
>TRBJ1-6|.|TRBV7-9|many
TGTGCCAGCAGATCCCCGGGGGCCCCGGGACCCCTCCACTTT
CASRSPGAPGPLHF
>TRBJ1-2|TRBD1|TRBV2|many
TGTGCCAGCGGGACAGCACAAAACTATGGCTACACCTTC
CASGTAQNYGYTF
>TRBJ2-7|.|TRBV6-2/TRBV6-3|.
TGTGCCAGCAGTCCTGCGGAGGCGGACGAGCAGTACTTC
CASSPAEADEQYF
>TRBJ2-1|.|TRBV11-2|.
TGTGCCAGCAGCCCCTCCTGGGATGAGCAGTTCTTC
CASSPSWDEQFF
>TRBJ1-1|.|TRBV15|.
TGTGCCACCGGCCGGGTCACTGAAGCTTTCTTT
CATGRVTEAFF
>TRBJ1-5|.|TRBV19|few
TGTGCCAGTAGTATGGATGGAAATAGCAATCAGCCCCAGCATTTT
CASSMDGNSNQPQHF
>TRBJ2-6|.|TRBV15|.
TGTGCCACCAGCAACGGGATCGCGAACGTCCTGACTTTC
CATSNGIANVLTF
>TRBJ2-1|.|TRBV24-1|.
TGTGCCACCAGTGACCAAACCCACTACTCCTACAATGGGCAGTTCTTC
CATSDQTHYSYNGQFF
>TRBJ2-2|.|TRBV9|.
TGTGCCAGCAGCGTCAGGGTTAATCACATCCCCGGGGAGCTGTTTTTT
CASSVRVNHIPGELFF
>TRBJ2-1|.|TRBV7-3|.
TGTGCCAGCAGCTTAGACGTAAACTCCTACAATGAGCAGTTCTTC
CASSLDVNSYNEQFF